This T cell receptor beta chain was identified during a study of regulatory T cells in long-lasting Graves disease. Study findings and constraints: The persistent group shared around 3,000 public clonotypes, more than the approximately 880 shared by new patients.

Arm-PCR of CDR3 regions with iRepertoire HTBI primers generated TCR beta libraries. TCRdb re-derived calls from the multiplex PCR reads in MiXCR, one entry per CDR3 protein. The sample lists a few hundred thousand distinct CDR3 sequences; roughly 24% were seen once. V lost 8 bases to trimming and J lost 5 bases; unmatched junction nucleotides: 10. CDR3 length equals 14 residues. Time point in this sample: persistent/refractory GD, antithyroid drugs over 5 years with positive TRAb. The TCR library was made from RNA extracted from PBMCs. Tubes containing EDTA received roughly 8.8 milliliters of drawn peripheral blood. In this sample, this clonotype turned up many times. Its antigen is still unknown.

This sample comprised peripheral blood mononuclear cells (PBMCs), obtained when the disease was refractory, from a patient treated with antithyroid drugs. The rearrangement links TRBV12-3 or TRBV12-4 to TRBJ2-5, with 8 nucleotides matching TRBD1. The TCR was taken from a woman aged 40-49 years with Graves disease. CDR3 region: CASSWQGALETQYF. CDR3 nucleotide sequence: TGTGCCAGCTCATGGCAGGGGGCTTTGGAGACCCAGTACTTC.